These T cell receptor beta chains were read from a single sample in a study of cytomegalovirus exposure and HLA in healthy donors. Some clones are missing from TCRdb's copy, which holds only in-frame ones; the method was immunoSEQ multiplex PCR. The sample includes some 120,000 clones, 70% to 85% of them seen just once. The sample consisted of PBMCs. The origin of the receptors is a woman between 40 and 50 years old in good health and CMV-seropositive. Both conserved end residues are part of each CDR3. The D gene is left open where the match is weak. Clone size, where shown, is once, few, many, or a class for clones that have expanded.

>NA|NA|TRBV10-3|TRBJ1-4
CAISESTGGEGEKLFF
TGTGCCATCAGTGAGTCGACGGGGGGCGAGGGTGAAAAACTGTTTTTT
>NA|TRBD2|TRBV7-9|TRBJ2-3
CASSLDPMGTRSTDTQYF
TGTGCCAGCAGCCTCGACCCCATGGGGACTAGATCCACAGATACGCAGTATTTT
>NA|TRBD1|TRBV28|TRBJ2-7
CASSAYRGTLSEQYF
TGTGCCAGCAGTGCGTACAGGGGAACTCTTAGCGAGCAGTACTTC
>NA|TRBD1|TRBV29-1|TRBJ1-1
CSVTGGDLSNTEAFF
TGCAGCGTCACAGGGGGGGACCTTTCGAACACTGAAGCTTTCTTT
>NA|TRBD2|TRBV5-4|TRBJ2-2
CASSFSGRSTGELFF
TGTGCCAGCAGCTTTAGCGGGAGGAGCACCGGGGAGCTGTTTTTT
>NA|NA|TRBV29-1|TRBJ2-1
CSVEGVEGGDEQFF
TGCAGCGTTGAAGGAGTGGAGGGAGGCGATGAGCAGTTCTTC
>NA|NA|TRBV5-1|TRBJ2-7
CASSLVPQGEQYF
TGCGCCAGCAGCTTGGTCCCCCAGGGGGAGCAGTACTTC
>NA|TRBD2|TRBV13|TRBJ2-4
CASSSPSGSAKNIQYF
TGTGCCAGCAGCTCGCCTAGCGGGTCTGCCAAAAACATTCAGTACTTC
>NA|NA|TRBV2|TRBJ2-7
CASSEVVAVSYEQYF
TGTGCCAGCAGTGAGGTAGTAGCGGTCTCCTACGAGCAGTACTTC
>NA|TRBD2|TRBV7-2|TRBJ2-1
CASSNGLAGFNEQFF
TGTGCCAGCAGCAACGGACTAGCGGGGTTCAATGAGCAGTTCTTC
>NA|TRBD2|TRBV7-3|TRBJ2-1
CASSSSGSEQFF
TGTGCCAGCAGCTCTAGCGGGAGTGAGCAGTTCTTC
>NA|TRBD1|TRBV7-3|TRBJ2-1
CASSLDRGGYNEQFF
TGTGCCAGCAGCCTTGACAGGGGAGGATACAATGAGCAGTTCTTC
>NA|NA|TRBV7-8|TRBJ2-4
CASSLDRENIQYF
TGTGCCAGCAGCTTAGACAGGGAGAACATTCAGTACTTC
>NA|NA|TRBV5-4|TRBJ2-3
CASSLVGRDTQYF
TGTGCCAGCAGCTTGGTCGGGAGAGATACGCAGTATTTT
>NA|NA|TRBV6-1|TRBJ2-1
CATQGGFRSYNEQFF
TGTGCCACCCAGGGTGGGTTCCGCTCCTACAATGAGCAGTTCTTC
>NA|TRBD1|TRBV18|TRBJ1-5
CASSPGQTTQPQHF
TGTGCCAGCTCACCGGGACAGACTACCCAGCCCCAGCATTTT
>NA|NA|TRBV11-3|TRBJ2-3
CASSKGVTDTQYF
TGTGCCTCATCCAAGGGGGTCACAGATACGCAGTATTTT
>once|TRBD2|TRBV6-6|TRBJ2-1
CASSPRIAGYNEQFF
TGTGCCAGCAGTCCCCGAATAGCGGGTTACAATGAGCAGTTCTTC
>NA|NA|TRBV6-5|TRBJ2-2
CASSRTGELFF
TGTGCCAGCAGCCGCACCGGGGAGCTGTTTTTT
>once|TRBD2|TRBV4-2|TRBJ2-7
CASSQEVAGRAYEQYF
TGTGCCAGCAGCCAAGAAGTGGCCGGGAGGGCCTACGAGCAGTACTTC
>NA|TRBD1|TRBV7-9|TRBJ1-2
CASSRPKTGSNYGYTF
TGTGCCAGCAGCCGACCGAAGACAGGGTCGAACTATGGCTACACCTTC
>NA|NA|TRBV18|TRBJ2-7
CASSPANYEQYF
TGTGCCAGCTCACCAGCGAACTACGAGCAGTACTTC
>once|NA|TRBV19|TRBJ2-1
CASSPRLATYNEQFF
TGTGCCAGTAGTCCCCGCCTAGCCACCTACAATGAGCAGTTCTTC
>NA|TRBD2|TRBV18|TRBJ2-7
CASSPGLAAYEQYF
TGTGCCAGCTCCCCGGGACTAGCGGCCTACGAGCAGTACTTC
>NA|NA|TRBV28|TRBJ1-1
CASSLHRMNTEAFF
TGTGCCAGCAGTTTACACAGGATGAACACTGAAGCTTTCTTT
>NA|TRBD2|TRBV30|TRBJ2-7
CAWLTSGGTREQYF
TGTGCCTGGTTGACTTCGGGCGGGACTAGGGAGCAGTACTTC
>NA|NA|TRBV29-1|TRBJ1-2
CSVPQGSYGYTF
TGCAGCGTTCCGCAGGGGAGCTATGGCTACACCTTC
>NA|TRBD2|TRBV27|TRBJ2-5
CATVGLAGGLETQYF
TGTGCCACGGTGGGACTAGCGGGAGGGCTGGAGACCCAGTACTTC
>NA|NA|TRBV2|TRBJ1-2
CASSGVNYGYTF
TGTGCCAGCAGCGGAGTTAACTATGGCTACACCTTC
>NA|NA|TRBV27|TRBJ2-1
CASSLDWYNEQFF
TGTGCCAGCAGTCTGGACTGGTACAATGAGCAGTTCTTC
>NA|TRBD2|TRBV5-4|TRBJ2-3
CASSFGLAGGDTQYF
TGTGCCAGCAGCTTTGGGCTAGCGGGAGGAGATACGCAGTATTTT